Listed below are T cell receptor beta chains from one sample, sequenced in a study of cytomegalovirus exposure and HLA in healthy donors. Assay used: immunoSEQ multiplex PCR; TCRdb lists only in-frame clones, some missing. The table shows about 110,000 clones, with approximately 80% occurring only once. Sample: PBMCs. These TCRs come from a male donor in good health and CMV-seronegative. Both conserved end residues are part of each CDR3. A D gene is named only where the DNA matches it firmly. Clone size is not always given. Where it is, it says once, few, many or a class for expanded clones.

cdr3_length: 14; d_call: TRBD2; clone_size: -; j_call: TRBJ2-7; v_call: TRBV9; cdr3_nt: TGTGCCAGCAGCGCAACCGGGACTAGCAACGAGCAGTACTTC; cdr3_aa: CASSATGTSNEQYF
cdr3_length: 15; d_call: TRBD1; clone_size: -; j_call: TRBJ2-1; v_call: TRBV7-3; cdr3_nt: TGTGCCAGCAGCTTAGCACAGGGGGCGTTCAATGAGCAGTTCTTC; cdr3_aa: CASSLAQGAFNEQFF
cdr3_length: 13; d_call: -; clone_size: -; j_call: TRBJ2-1; v_call: TRBV5-1; cdr3_nt: TGCGCCAGCAGCTTGGGACTAGAAGAGGGGCAGTTCTTC; cdr3_aa: CASSLGLEEGQFF
cdr3_length: 14; d_call: TRBD1; clone_size: few; j_call: TRBJ1-4; v_call: TRBV5-1; cdr3_nt: TGCGCCAGTAACCACGGGACAGGGAATGAAAAACTGTTTTTT; cdr3_aa: CASNHGTGNEKLFF
cdr3_length: 13; d_call: -; clone_size: -; j_call: TRBJ1-5; v_call: TRBV11-2; cdr3_nt: TGTGCCAGCAGCCTAGCCTACAATCAGCCCCAGCATTTT; cdr3_aa: CASSLAYNQPQHF
cdr3_length: 16; d_call: -; clone_size: few; j_call: TRBJ1-1; v_call: TRBV5-1; cdr3_nt: TGCGCCAGCACTGGGGCGAGTCGGGGGGGCCCTGCTGAAGCTTTCTTT; cdr3_aa: CASTGASRGGPAEAFF
cdr3_length: 14; d_call: -; clone_size: -; j_call: TRBJ2-1; v_call: TRBV11-3; cdr3_nt: TGTGCCAGCAGCTCCGGAGGGTCCTACAATGAGCAGTTCTTC; cdr3_aa: CASSSGGSYNEQFF
cdr3_length: 15; d_call: -; clone_size: -; j_call: TRBJ2-3; v_call: TRBV7-2; cdr3_nt: TGTGCCAGCAGCTTAGCTTTAGCGGTCACAGATACGCAGTATTTT; cdr3_aa: CASSLALAVTDTQYF
cdr3_length: 15; d_call: TRBD2; clone_size: -; j_call: TRBJ2-7; v_call: TRBV9; cdr3_nt: TGTGCCAGCAGCCGGGGGGTAGCGGGAGTTTACGAGCAGTACTTC; cdr3_aa: CASSRGVAGVYEQYF
cdr3_length: 14; d_call: -; clone_size: -; j_call: TRBJ1-2; v_call: TRBV2; cdr3_nt: TGTGCCAGCAGTGCCGCCAGGCGGGCCAATGGCTACACCTTC; cdr3_aa: CASSAARRANGYTF
cdr3_length: 16; d_call: -; clone_size: -; j_call: TRBJ2-1; v_call: TRBV11-2; cdr3_nt: TGTGCCAGCAGCTTAGGGGGCGGACAGCTCTACAATGAGCAGTTCTTC; cdr3_aa: CASSLGGGQLYNEQFF
cdr3_length: 15; d_call: -; clone_size: once; j_call: TRBJ1-5; v_call: TRBV12-5; cdr3_nt: TGTGCTAGTAGCGCCGGAGACGATAGCAATCAGCCCCAGCATTTT; cdr3_aa: CASSAGDDSNQPQHF
cdr3_length: 18; d_call: TRBD2; clone_size: -; j_call: TRBJ2-2; v_call: TRBV7-3; cdr3_nt: TGTGCCAGCAGCTTTCTCACCCTTACTAGCGGGAGGGCCGGGGAGCTGTTTTTT; cdr3_aa: CASSFLTLTSGRAGELFF
cdr3_length: 13; d_call: -; clone_size: -; j_call: TRBJ2-7; v_call: TRBV27; cdr3_nt: TGTGCCAGCAGTTTTGGCATTTCCTACGAGCAGTACTTC; cdr3_aa: CASSFGISYEQYF
cdr3_length: 15; d_call: TRBD1; clone_size: -; j_call: TRBJ2-1; v_call: TRBV27; cdr3_nt: TGTGCCAGCAGTCCGGACAGGGGGAACTACAATGAGCAGTTCTTC; cdr3_aa: CASSPDRGNYNEQFF
cdr3_length: 17; d_call: TRBD2; clone_size: -; j_call: TRBJ2-3; v_call: TRBV5-1; cdr3_nt: TGCGCCAGCAGCTTGGAACCTAGCGGGACCCCCCCAGATACGCAGTATTTT; cdr3_aa: CASSLEPSGTPPDTQYF
cdr3_length: 13; d_call: -; clone_size: once; j_call: TRBJ2-5; v_call: TRBV19; cdr3_nt: TGTGCCAGTAGCGCGACAGGACCAGAGACCCAGTACTTC; cdr3_aa: CASSATGPETQYF
cdr3_length: 15; d_call: TRBD1; clone_size: -; j_call: TRBJ2-1; v_call: TRBV14; cdr3_nt: TGTGCCAGCAGCGCGGGGACAGGGCTCAGCAATGAGCAGTTCTTC; cdr3_aa: CASSAGTGLSNEQFF
cdr3_length: 14; d_call: -; clone_size: -; j_call: TRBJ1-5; v_call: TRBV7-8; cdr3_nt: TGTGCCAGCAGCTTGGGAGACAGGTTTCAGCCCCAGCATTTT; cdr3_aa: CASSLGDRFQPQHF
cdr3_length: 13; d_call: -; clone_size: -; j_call: TRBJ1-2; v_call: TRBV30; cdr3_nt: TGTGCCTGGAGTGTCGCAGGCAACTATGGCTACACCTTC; cdr3_aa: CAWSVAGNYGYTF
cdr3_length: 15; d_call: TRBD2; clone_size: -; j_call: TRBJ2-1; v_call: TRBV18; cdr3_nt: TGTGCCAGCTCACCACCTAGCGGGAGCTACAATGAGCAGTTCTTC; cdr3_aa: CASSPPSGSYNEQFF
cdr3_length: 16; d_call: TRBD1; clone_size: -; j_call: TRBJ2-2; v_call: TRBV4-2; cdr3_nt: TGTGCCAGCAGCCAAGTTGGGACAGGGGGCACCGGGGAGCTGTTTTTT; cdr3_aa: CASSQVGTGGTGELFF
cdr3_length: 17; d_call: -; clone_size: -; j_call: TRBJ2-1; v_call: TRBV9; cdr3_nt: TGTGCCAGCAGCGTAGCTTTCCTACCGGGGACAAACAGTGAGCAGTTCTTC; cdr3_aa: CASSVAFLPGTNSEQFF
cdr3_length: 16; d_call: -; clone_size: -; j_call: TRBJ2-2; v_call: TRBV9; cdr3_nt: TGTGCCAGCAGCCCCCGGGGAGACATACACACCGGGGAGCTGTTTTTT; cdr3_aa: CASSPRGDIHTGELFF
cdr3_length: 18; d_call: TRBD2; clone_size: few; j_call: TRBJ2-1; v_call: TRBV7-9; cdr3_nt: TGTGCCAGCAGCTTAGTGCTAGCGGGAGTCTCCGTGACAAATGAGCAGTTCTTC; cdr3_aa: CASSLVLAGVSVTNEQFF
cdr3_length: 15; d_call: -; clone_size: -; j_call: TRBJ2-2; v_call: TRBV27; cdr3_nt: TGTGCCAGCAGTTCAGGGGCCCTGAACACCGGGGAGCTGTTTTTT; cdr3_aa: CASSSGALNTGELFF